What follows are 4 T cell receptor beta chains derived from one specimen sequenced in a study of cytomegalovirus exposure and HLA in healthy donors (dated by TCRdb to about 2017). The library was prepared using the immunoSEQ multiplex PCR assay. For the multiplex PCR, a mixture combining 60 forward primers for TCR Vbeta segments and 13 reverse primers for TCR Jbeta segments was used. The table comes from immuneACCESS by way of TCRdb, which keeps in-frame sequences with V and J called. Part of the clones is missing from these tables; in studies checked, under half for an unresolved V gene and the rest for unknown reasons. A total of just over 60,000 clones appear in this sample, roughly 86% of them only once. The ten largest make up over 1.1% of the sample. Sequencing was performed on PBMCs. The receptors shown here come from a man aged 18-30 years in good health and CMV-seronegative.

This clone was seen just once. This chain uses TRBV30 with TRBJ2-5; TRBD2 agrees at 9 bases. Germline V lookup: CDR1 GTSNPN, CDR2 SVGIG (reference sequence). The length of the CDR3 is 15 residues. Trimming at V came to 3 bases and at J to 7 bases, leaving 12 bases not matched to a gene. The CDR3 spells CAWSGIAGVRGTQYF. CDR3 sequence (DNA): TGTGCCTGGAGCGGGATAGCGGGGGTCCGGGGGACCCAGTACTTC.

The chain combines TRBV4-1 with TRBJ1-5; possible D gene TRBD1, 5 bases. The CDR3 is 16 residues long. CDR1 MGHRA and CDR2 YSYEKL come from the germline V gene. The V end lost 0 bases, the J end lost 11 bases, and 20 bases lay between the germline ends. In nucleotides, the CDR3 is TGCGCCAGCAGCCAAGATCCCCCGGGCGCCCCCAGGGCCCAGCATTTT. This codes for CASSQDPPGAPRAQHF.

This clone has more than one count but fewer than ten. The J gene is TRBJ2-5, the V gene TRBV2; possibly TRBD1 for D (5 bases). The CDR3 is made up of 13 amino acids. Trimming shortened V by 4 bases and J by 4 bases, and 10 bases separated the two germline ends. Germline CDR1 and CDR2: SNHLY and FYNNEI. DNA of the CDR3: TGTGCCAGCAGTGTTCAGGGCGGAGAGACCCAGTACTTC. This codes for CASSVQGGETQYF.

DNA for the CDR3: TGTGCCAGCAGCGCCGACAGGGCGCGCTCCTATAATTCACCCCTCCACTTT. Amino acid sequence: CASSADRARSYNSPLHF. The chain has TRBV7-6 and TRBJ1-6; 7 nucleotides align to TRBD1. Per germline, CDR1 SGHVS and CDR2 FNYEAQ. The ends lost 5 bases at V and 0 bases at J; junction bases unmatched: 7. The CDR3 totals 17 residues.